Sequencing of this TCR beta chain was carried out in a study of cytomegalovirus exposure and HLA in healthy donors. Germline loops: CDR1 ENHRY, CDR2 SYGVKD. The germline V and J ends were trimmed by 8 bases and 0 bases, with 10 bases remaining between them. The length of the CDR3 is 13 residues. The PCR made use of 60 Vbeta and 13 Jbeta primers. Assay used: immunoSEQ multiplex PCR; TCRdb lists only in-frame clones, some missing. This repertoire shows 100,000 to 150,000 clones, 74% found once; its top ten account for approximately 6%. This sequence joins TRBV10-3 and TRBJ1-1, with D possibly TRBD1 on 5 matching bases. The TCR originated in a woman in her forties or fifties in good health and CMV-seropositive. Material: PBMCs. Here the CDR3 reads CAIRTGMNTEAFF. The CDR3 region has the DNA TGTGCCATCCGCACAGGTATGAACACTGAAGCTTTCTTT.